Detailed here is one T cell receptor (beta chain). What it binds is unknown. PCR used 60 Vbeta primers and 13 Jbeta primers. Method: immunoSEQ multiplex PCR; TCRdb's copy keeps in-frame clones and lacks some. The data hold around 99,000 clones, with approximately 80% observed a single time. Donors were nominally healthy when sampled, though unrecorded immune exposures were likely. The source of the sample is a study of cytomegalovirus exposure and HLA in healthy donors. About the research overall: Findings of an earlier analysis included over 95 million unique TCR beta sequences from roughly 200 million T cells. Findings and limits, study-wide: Analysis was carried out at a later point, and it linked a missense DCLRE1C variant to TCR beta V- and J-gene trimming. The likely origin of a cluster of highly shared sequence variants was a sequencing artifact.

This clonotype was sampled from a male donor in good health and CMV-seronegative. The source material was PBMCs.

The CDR3 DNA follows: TGTGCCAGCAGCTTCGGGACAGGGACTGAAGCTTTCTTT. Translated, it gives CASSFGTGTEAFF. This chain links TRBV7-7 with TRBJ1-1; TRBD1 matches 9 bases. The germline V gene has CDR1 SSHAT and CDR2 FNYEAQ (reference sequence). Trimming cost V 3 bases and J 5 bases; bases outside gene matches: 1. This CDR3 is built from 13 residues.